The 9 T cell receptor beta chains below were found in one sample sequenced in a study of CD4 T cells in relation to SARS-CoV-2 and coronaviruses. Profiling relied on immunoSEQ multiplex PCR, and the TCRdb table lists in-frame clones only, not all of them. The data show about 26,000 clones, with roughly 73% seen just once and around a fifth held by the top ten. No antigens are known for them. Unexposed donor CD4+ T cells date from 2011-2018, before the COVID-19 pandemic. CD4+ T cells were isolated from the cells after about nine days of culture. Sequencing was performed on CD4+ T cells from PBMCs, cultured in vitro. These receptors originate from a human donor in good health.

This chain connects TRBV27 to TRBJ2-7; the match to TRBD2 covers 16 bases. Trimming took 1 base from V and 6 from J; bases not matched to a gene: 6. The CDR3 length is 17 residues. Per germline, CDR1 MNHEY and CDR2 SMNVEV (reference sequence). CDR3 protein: CASSLFGTSGGAGEQYF. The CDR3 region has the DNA TGTGCCAGCAGTTTATTTGGGACTAGCGGGGGGGCTGGCGAGCAGTACTTC.

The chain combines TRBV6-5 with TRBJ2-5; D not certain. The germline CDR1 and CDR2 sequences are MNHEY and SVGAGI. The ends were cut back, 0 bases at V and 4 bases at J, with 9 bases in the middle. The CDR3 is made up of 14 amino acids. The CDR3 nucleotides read TGTGCCAGCAGTTACTCGATTACCGTAGAGACCCAGTACTTC. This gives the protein CASSYSITVETQYF.

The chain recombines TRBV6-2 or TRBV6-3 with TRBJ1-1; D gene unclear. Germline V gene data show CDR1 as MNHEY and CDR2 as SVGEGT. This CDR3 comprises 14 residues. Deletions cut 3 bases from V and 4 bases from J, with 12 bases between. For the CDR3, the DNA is TGTGCCAGCAGTTATGGCGGCTCGAGCACTGAAGCTTTCTTT. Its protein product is CASSYGGSSTEAFF.

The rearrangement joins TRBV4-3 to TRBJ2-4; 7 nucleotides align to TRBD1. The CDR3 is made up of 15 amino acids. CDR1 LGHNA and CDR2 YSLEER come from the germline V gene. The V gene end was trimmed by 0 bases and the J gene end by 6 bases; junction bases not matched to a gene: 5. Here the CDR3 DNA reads TGCGCCAGCAGCCAAGAGGCAGGGGGTGCAAACATTCAGTACTTC. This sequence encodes CASSQEAGGANIQYF.

The CDR3: CASSKGGGGRETQYF. CDR3 in DNA: TGTGCCAGCAGCAAAGGCGGCGGGGGGAGAGAGACCCAGTACTTC. The rearrangement joins TRBV7-2 to TRBJ2-5, with 8 nucleotides matching TRBD2. Trimming cost V 5 bases and J 4 bases; bases outside gene matches: 9. The CDR3 is made up of 15 amino acids. CDR1 is SGHTA and CDR2 is FQGNSA in the germline V gene.

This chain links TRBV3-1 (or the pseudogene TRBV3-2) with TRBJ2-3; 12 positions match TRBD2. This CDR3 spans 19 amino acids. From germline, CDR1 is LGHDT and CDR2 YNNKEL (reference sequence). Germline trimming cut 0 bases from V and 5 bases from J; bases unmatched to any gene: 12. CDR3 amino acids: CASSQDLALAGGHQDTQYF. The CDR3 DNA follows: TGTGCCAGCAGCCAAGACCTCGCCCTAGCGGGGGGGCATCAAGATACGCAGTATTTT.

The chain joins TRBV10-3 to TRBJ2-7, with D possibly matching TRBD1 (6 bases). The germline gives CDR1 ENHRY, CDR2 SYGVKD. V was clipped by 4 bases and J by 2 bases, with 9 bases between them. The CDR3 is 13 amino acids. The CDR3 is CAISGQAAYEQYF. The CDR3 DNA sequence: TGTGCCATCAGTGGACAGGCCGCCTACGAGCAGTACTTC.

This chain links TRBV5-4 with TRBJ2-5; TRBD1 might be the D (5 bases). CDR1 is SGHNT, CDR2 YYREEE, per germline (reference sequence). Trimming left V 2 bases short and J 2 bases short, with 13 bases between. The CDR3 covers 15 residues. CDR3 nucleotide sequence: TGTGCCAGCAGCTTTGTCGACAGCCGACAAGAGACCCAGTACTTC. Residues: CASSFVDSRQETQYF.

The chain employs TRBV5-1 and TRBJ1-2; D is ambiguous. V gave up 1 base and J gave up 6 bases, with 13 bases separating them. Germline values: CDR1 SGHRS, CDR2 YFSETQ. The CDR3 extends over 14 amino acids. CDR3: CASSLQWESDGYTF. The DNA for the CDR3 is TGCGCCAGCAGCTTGCAATGGGAAAGCGATGGCTACACCTTC.